This entry concerns a single TCR beta chain. Its antigen is unidentified. TCRdb redid the calling of the 5' RACE reads with MiXCR, one entry per CDR3 protein. The sample contains fewer than 60,000 distinct CDR3 sequences, around 28% of which appear only once. General study findings and limits: The TCR gene usage of tumor memory CD4+ T cells clustered together with blood and lymph node memory CD4+ cells and with lymph node naive CD4+ cells. Larger-cohort validation covered only one TCR beta V-J rearrangement. Tumor-infiltrating Treg TCR alpha and beta sequences overlapped most with tumor naive CD4+ T cells, then blood naive.

Losses at the gene ends were 2 bases for V and 6 bases for J; bases not matched to a gene: 7. Germline-derived CDR1 and CDR2 are SGHDT and YYEEEE. The CDR3 loop spans 15 amino acids. Naive CD4+ cells had CD25+ Tregs removed. Sequenced: naive CD4+ T cells sorted from blood. The subset denotes: naive CD4+ T cells, CD4+CD45RA+CD25-. This receptor was obtained from a female donor with breast cancer. The rearrangement links TRBV5-6 to TRBJ2-1; 8 positions agree with TRBD2. CDR3 sequence reads: CASSFGTGGVNEQFF. In DNA form, the CDR3 reads TGTGCCAGCAGCTTCGGAACCGGGGGGGTCAATGAGCAGTTCTTC.